Given below is one T cell receptor (beta chain) in context. The antigen remains unidentified. What was amplified from RNA transcripts were TCR beta CDR3 regions. When the TCR CDR3 underwent first-round RT-PCR, the HTBI primer set was used. TCRdb used MiXCR to reprocess the multiplex PCR reads, holding one entry per CDR3 protein. The sample has a few hundred thousand distinct CDR3 sequences; roughly 46% are singletons. These data originate in a study of T cells in Graves' hyperthyroidism and ophthalmopathy. Study observations and caveats: Ophthalmopathy was predicted by the model a median of 6.5 months ahead of onset.

Uncontrolled infection, other autoimmune disease, pregnancy or lactation disqualified patients from enrolment. The CDR3 loop spans 13 amino acids. From germline, CDR1 is SGHVS and CDR2 FNYEAQ. Trimming shortened V by 6 bases and J by 7 bases, and 15 bases separated the two germline ends. The origin of this receptor is a woman under 30 with Graves' hyperthyroidism. Sequenced material: peripheral blood or thyroid tissue (not recorded which). The gene calls are TRBV7-6 and TRBJ1-2; D remains unclear. The CDR3 region has the DNA TGTGCCAGCAGAGAAAGGGCCGGCTCTGGCTACACCTTC. Translation: CASRERAGSGYTF.